Sequencing of this T cell receptor (beta chain) was carried out in a study of molecular identifiers for immune sequencing clone quantification. TCRdb used MiXCR to reprocess the PCR reads, holding one entry per CDR3 protein. Counted here are 60,000 to 70,000 distinct CDR3 sequences, about a sixth occurring once; the ten biggest clones make up approximately 1.6%. The V end was cut by 3 bases, the J end by 3 bases, with 11 bases between. Germline V CDR1 and CDR2: LGHDT, YNNKEL (reference sequence). The CDR3 loop spans 14 amino acids. This clonotype was counted ten times or more. This sequence originates from a human donor in good health. Some libraries in this study had Jurkat cell RNA spiked in. This sequence joins TRBV3-1 and TRBJ1-1; no reliable D call. The sequenced sample was naive CD8+ T cells from blood, with Jurkat cell RNA spiked in. Subset denoted: FACS-sorted CD8+CD4-CCR7+CD45RA+ naive T cells. Here the CDR3 DNA reads TGTGCCAGCAGCCACGGACCGACCGACACTGAAGCTTTCTTT. Translated: CASSHGPTDTEAFF.